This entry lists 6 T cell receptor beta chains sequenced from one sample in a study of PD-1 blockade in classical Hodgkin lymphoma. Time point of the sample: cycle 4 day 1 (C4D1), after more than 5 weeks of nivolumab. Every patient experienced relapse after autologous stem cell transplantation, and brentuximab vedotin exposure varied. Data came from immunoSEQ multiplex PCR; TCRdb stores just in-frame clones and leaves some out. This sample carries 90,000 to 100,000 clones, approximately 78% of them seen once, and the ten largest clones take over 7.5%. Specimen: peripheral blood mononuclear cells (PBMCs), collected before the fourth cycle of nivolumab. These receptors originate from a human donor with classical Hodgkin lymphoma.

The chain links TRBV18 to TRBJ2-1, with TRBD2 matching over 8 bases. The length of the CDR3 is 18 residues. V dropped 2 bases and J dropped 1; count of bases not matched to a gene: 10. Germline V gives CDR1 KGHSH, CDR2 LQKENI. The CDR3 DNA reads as TGTGCCAGCTCACCAGTCCGGGAGCGGGGGACTTCCTACAATGAGCAGTTCTTC. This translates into CASSPVRERGTSYNEQFF.

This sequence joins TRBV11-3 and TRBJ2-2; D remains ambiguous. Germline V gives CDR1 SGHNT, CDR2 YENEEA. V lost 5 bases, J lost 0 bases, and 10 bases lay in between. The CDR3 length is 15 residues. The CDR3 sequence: CASSPNSANTGELFF. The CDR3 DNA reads TGTGCCAGCAGCCCGAACAGCGCGAACACCGGGGAGCTGTTTTTT.

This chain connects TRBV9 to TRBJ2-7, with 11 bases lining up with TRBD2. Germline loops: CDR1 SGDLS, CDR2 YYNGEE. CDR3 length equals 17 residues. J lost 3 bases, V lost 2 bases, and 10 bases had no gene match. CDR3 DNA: TGTGCCAGCAGCGTCCATAGCGGGGGGGCCTCTTACTACGAGCAGTACTTC. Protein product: CASSVHSGGASYYEQYF.

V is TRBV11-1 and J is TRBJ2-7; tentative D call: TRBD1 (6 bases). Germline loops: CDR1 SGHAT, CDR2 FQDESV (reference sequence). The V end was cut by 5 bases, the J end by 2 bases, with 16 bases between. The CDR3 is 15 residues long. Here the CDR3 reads CASSPRKGDPYEQYF. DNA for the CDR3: TGTGCCAGCAGCCCCAGAAAGGGGGACCCCTACGAGCAGTACTTC.

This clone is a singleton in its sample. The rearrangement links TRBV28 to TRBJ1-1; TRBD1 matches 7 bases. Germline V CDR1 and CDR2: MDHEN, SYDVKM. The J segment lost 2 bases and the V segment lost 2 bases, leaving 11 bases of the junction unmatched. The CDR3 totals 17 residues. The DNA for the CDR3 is TGTGCCAGCAGTTTAGTACGAAGCACAGGGGTTAACACTGAAGCTTTCTTT. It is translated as CASSLVRSTGVNTEAFF.

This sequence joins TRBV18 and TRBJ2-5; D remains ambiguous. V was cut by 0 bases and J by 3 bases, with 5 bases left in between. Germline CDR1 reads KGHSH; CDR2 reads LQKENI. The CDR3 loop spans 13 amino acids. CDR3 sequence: CASSPPIEETQYF. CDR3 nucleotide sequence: TGTGCCAGCTCACCACCAATAGAAGAGACCCAGTACTTC.